This T cell receptor beta chain was sequenced for a study of blood T cell repertoires in COVID-19. Looking at the study overall: The origin of the acute and convalescent COVID-19 samples was the United States, Italy and Spain.

This clone was counted only a few times. Data came from immunoSEQ multiplex PCR; TCRdb stores just in-frame clones and leaves some out. The sample lists about 60,000 clones, approximately 81% occurring once. Sequences were obtained from PBMCs or T cells enriched from blood (not recorded which). This clonotype was obtained from a woman aged 40 to 49 with acute COVID-19.

CDR3 sequence: CASRQGGDESNQPQHF. The CDR3 coding sequence is TGTGCCAGCAGACAGGGGGGGGACGAGAGCAATCAGCCCCAGCATTTT. V is TRBV28 and J is TRBJ1-5, with TRBD1 matching over 8 bases. V lost 6 bases, J lost 1 base, and 8 bases stayed unmatched. From germline, CDR1 is MDHEN and CDR2 SYDVKM. There are 16 residues in the CDR3.